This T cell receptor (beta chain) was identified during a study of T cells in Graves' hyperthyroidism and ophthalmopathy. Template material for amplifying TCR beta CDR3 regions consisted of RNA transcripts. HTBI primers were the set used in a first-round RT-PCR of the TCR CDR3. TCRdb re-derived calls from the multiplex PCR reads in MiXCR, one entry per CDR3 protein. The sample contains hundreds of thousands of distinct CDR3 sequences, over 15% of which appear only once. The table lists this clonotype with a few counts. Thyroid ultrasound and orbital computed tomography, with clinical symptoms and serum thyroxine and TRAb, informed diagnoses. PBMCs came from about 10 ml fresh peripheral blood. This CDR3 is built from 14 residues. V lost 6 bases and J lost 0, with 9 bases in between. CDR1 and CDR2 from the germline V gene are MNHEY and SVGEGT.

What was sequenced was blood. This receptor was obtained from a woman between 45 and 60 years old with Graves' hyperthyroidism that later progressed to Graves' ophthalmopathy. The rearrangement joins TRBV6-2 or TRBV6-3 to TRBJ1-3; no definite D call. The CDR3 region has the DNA TGTGCCAGCAGGACCTTGAGCTCTGGAAACACCATATATTTT. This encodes CASRTLSSGNTIYF.